This is a list of T cell receptor beta chains from one sample in a study of neoadjuvant anti-PD-1 for oral cavity cancer. The assay was immunoSEQ multiplex PCR, and TCRdb's table has in-frame clones only and misses some. Among more than 50,000 clones listed, 65% to 85% were seen once. Sequencing used PBMCs, obtained before nivolumab (anti-PD-1) treatment. These receptors originate from a person aged 35-79 years with oral cavity squamous cell carcinoma. CDR3s include the opening cysteine and the closing phenylalanine or tryptophan. The D gene is left open where the match is weak. Only some rows state a clone size, as once, few, many or a class for expanded clones.

>14|TRBV7-9|NA|TRBJ1-2|NA
CASSFRDTRYGYTF
TGTGCCAGCAGCTTTAGGGACACCCGCTATGGCTACACCTTC
>12|TRBV6-1|NA|TRBJ2-5|NA
CASAYKPETQYF
TGTGCCAGCGCCTATAAGCCAGAGACCCAGTACTTC
>15|TRBV5-1|NA|TRBJ2-7|TRBD1
CASNARDRASYEQYF
TGCGCCAGCAACGCCCGGGACAGGGCCTCCTACGAGCAGTACTTC
>16|TRBV6-6|NA|TRBJ2-7|NA
CASSYPPGAGKAGQYF
TGTGCCAGCAGTTACCCCCCGGGAGCTGGGAAAGCGGGGCAGTACTTC
>15|TRBV6-4|NA|TRBJ2-1|TRBD1
CASSKRTGMGNEQFF
TGTGCCAGCAGTAAGAGGACAGGGATGGGCAATGAGCAGTTCTTC
>13|TRBV5-1|once|TRBJ1-2|NA
CASSFPGDYGYTF
TGCGCCAGCAGCTTTCCGGGAGACTATGGCTACACCTTC
>14|TRBV11-2|few|TRBJ2-1|TRBD2
CASSSRLAGNEQFF
TGTGCCAGCAGCTCGCGACTAGCGGGCAATGAGCAGTTCTTC
>14|TRBV19|NA|TRBJ1-1|NA
CASLSSPVNTEAFF
TGTGCCAGTCTCTCAAGCCCAGTGAACACTGAAGCTTTCTTT
>12|TRBV7-6|NA|TRBJ2-7|NA
CASSLASKEQYF
TGTGCCAGCAGTTTAGCATCGAAAGAGCAGTACTTC
>16|TRBV5-1|NA|TRBJ2-1|TRBD2
CASSLGGGGQNNEQFF
TGCGCCAGCAGCTTGGGTGGCGGGGGGCAGAACAATGAGCAGTTCTTC
>20|TRBV5-1|NA|TRBJ2-3|TRBD2
CASSTRQSGTSGVSTDTQYF
TGCGCCAGCAGCACCCGCCAGTCCGGGACTAGCGGGGTTAGCACAGATACGCAGTATTTT